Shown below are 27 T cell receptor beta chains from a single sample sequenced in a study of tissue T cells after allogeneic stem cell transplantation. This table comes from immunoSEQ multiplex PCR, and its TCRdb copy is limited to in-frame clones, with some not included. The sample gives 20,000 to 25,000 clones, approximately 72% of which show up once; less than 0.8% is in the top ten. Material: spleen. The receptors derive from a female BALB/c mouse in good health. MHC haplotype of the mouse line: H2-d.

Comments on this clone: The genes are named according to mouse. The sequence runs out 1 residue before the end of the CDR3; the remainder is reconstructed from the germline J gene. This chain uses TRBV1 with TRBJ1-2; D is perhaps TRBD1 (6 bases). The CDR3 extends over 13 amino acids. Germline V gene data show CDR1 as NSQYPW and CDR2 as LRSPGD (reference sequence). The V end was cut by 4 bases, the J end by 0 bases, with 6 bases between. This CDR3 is CTCSGTANSDYTF. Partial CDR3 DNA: TGCACCTGCAGTGGGACAGCAAACTCCGACTACACC.

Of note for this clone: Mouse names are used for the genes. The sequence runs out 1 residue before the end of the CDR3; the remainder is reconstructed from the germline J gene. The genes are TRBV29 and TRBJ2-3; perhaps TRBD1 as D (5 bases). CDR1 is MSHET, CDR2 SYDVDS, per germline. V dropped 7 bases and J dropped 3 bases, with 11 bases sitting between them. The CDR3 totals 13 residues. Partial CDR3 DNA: TGTGCTAGCAACGCAGGGAGGGCAGAAACGCTGTAT. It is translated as CASNAGRAETLY. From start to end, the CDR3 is CASNAGRAETLYF.

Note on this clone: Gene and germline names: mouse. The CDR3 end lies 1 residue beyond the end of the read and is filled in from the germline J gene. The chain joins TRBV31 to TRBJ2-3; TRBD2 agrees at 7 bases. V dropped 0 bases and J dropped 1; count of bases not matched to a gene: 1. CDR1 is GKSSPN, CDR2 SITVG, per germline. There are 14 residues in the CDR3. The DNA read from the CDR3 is TGTGCCTGGAGTCTAGACTGGGGTGCAGAAACGCTGTAT. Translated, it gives CAWSLDWGAETLY. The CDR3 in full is CAWSLDWGAETLYF.

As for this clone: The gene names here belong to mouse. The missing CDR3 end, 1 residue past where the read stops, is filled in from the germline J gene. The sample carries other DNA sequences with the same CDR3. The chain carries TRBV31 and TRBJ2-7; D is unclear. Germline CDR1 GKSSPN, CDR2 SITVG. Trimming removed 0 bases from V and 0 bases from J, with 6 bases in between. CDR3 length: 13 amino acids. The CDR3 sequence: CAWSLSSSYEQYF. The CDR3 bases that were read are TGTGCCTGGAGTCTATCCAGCTCCTATGAACAGTAC.

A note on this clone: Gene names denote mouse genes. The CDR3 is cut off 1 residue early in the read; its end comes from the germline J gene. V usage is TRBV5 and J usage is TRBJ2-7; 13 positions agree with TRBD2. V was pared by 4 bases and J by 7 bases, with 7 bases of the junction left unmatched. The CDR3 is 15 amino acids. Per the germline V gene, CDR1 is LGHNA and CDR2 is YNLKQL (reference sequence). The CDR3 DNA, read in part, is TGTGCCAGCAGCCCCGGACTGGGGGGGCGCGGGGAACAGTAC. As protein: CASSPGLGGRGEQY. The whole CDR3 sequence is CASSPGLGGRGEQYF.

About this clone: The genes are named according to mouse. The CDR3 DNA, read in part, is TGTGCCAGCAGTATAGGGACAGGGGCAAACACAGAAGTCTTC. Protein: CASSIGTGANTEVF. The complete CDR3 sequence is CASSIGTGANTEVFF. The J gene is TRBJ1-1, the V gene TRBV19, with 9 positions matching TRBD1. The read comes to an end 1 residue before the CDR3 does, leaving the germline J gene to fill in the end. The V gene's germline CDR1 is FNHDT and CDR2 SITEND (reference sequence). This CDR3 is 15 amino acids long. Unmatched junction bases numbered 0, after V lost 0 bases and J lost 0 bases. Using reference TRBV19 and TRBJ1-1 for the parts outside the CDR3, the full variable domain is GGIITQTPKFLIGQEGQKLTLKCQQNFNHDTMYWYRQDSGKGLRLIYYSITENDLQKGDLSEGYDASREKKSSFSLTVTSAQKNEMAVFLCASSIGTGANTEVFFGKGTRLTVV.

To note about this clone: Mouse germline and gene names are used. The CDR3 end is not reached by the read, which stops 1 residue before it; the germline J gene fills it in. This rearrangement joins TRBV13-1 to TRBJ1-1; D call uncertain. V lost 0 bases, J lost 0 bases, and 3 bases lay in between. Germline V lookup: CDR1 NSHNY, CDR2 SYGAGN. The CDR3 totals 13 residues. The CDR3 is CASSDATNTEVFF. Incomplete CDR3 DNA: TGTGCCAGCAGTGATGCAACAAACACAGAAGTCTTC.

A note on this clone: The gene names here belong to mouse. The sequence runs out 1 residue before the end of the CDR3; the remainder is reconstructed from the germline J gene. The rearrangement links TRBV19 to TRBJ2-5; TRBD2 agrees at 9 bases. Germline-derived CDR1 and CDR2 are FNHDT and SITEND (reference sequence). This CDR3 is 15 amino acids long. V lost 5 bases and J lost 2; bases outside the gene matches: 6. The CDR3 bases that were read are TGTGCCAGCAGCCGTACTGGGGGGTTCCAAGACACCCAGTAC. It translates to CASSRTGGFQDTQY. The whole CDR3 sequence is CASSRTGGFQDTQYF.

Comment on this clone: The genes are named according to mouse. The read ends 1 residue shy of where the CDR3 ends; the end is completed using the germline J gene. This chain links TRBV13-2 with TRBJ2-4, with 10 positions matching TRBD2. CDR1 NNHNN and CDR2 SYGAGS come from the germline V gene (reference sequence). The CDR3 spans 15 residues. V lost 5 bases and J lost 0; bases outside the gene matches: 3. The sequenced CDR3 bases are TGTGCCAGCGGAGGACTGGGGGATAGTCAAAACACCTTGTAC. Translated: CASGGLGDSQNTLY. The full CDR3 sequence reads CASGGLGDSQNTLYF.

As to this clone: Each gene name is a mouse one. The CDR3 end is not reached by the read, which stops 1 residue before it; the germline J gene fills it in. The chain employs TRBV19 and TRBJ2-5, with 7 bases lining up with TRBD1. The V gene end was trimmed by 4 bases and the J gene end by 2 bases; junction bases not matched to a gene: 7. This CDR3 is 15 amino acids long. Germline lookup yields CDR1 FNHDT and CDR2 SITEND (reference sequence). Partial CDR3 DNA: TGTGCCAGCAGTCCCACAGGGGTCGTCCAAGACACCCAGTAC. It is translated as CASSPTGVVQDTQY. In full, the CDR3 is CASSPTGVVQDTQYF.

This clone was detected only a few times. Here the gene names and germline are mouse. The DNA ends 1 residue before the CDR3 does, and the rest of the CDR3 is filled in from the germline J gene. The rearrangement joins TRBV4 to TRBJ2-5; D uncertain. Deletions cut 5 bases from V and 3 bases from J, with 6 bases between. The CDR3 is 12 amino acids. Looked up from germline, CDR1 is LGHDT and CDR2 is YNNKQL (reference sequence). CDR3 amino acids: CASSPPQDTQYF. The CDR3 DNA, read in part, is TGTGCCAGCAGCCCCCCTCAAGACACCCAGTAC.

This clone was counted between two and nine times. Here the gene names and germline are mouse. The CDR3 is CASGVTGGASEQYF. Partial CDR3 DNA: TGTGCCAGCGGTGTGACTGGGGGGGCGAGTGAACAGTAC. The chain uses TRBV13-2 and TRBJ2-7; 12 bases map to TRBD2. The read falls 1 residue short of the CDR3 end, and the missing part is taken from the germline J gene. The CDR3 consists of 14 residues. The V segment lost 3 bases and the J segment 6 bases; nucleotides outside the gene matches: 4. Per the germline V gene, CDR1 is NNHNN and CDR2 is SYGAGS (reference sequence).

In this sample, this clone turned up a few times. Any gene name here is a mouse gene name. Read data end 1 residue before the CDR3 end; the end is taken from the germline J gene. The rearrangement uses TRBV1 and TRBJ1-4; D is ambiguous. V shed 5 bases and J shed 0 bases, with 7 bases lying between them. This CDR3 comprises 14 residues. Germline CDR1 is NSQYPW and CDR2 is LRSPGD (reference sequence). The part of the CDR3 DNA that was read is TGCACCTGCAGTCGACAAATTTCCAACGAAAGATTATTT. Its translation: CTCSRQISNERLF. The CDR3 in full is CTCSRQISNERLFF.

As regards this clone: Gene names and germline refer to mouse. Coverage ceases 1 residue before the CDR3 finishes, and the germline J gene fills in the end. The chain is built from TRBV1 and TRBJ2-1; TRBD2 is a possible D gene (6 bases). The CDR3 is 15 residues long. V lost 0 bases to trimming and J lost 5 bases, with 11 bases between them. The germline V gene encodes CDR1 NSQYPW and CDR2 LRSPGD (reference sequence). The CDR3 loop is CTCSAEGLGDAEQFF. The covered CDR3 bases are TGCACCTGCAGTGCAGAAGGTTTGGGGGATGCTGAGCAGTTC.

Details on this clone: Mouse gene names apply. The CDR3 spells CASSQDQGRSDYTF. The CDR3 bases that were read are TGTGCCAGCAGCCAAGATCAGGGGCGCTCCGACTACACC. J is TRBJ1-2 and V is TRBV5, with TRBD1 as a possible D gene (6 bases). The read falls 1 residue short of the CDR3 end, and the missing part is taken from the germline J gene. V was pared by 0 bases and J by 4 bases, with 9 bases between. Germline V gene lookup returns CDR1 LGHNA and CDR2 YNLKQL (reference sequence). This CDR3 comprises 14 residues.

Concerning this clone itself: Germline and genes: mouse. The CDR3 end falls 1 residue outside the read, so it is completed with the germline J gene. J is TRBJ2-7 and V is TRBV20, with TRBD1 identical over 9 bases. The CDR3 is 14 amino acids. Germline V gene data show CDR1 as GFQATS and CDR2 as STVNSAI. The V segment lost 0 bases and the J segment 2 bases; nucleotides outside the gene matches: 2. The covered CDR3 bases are TGTGGTGCTAGGGAAGGACAGGGGACCTATGAACAGTAC. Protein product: CGAREGQGTYEQY. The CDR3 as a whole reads CGAREGQGTYEQYF.

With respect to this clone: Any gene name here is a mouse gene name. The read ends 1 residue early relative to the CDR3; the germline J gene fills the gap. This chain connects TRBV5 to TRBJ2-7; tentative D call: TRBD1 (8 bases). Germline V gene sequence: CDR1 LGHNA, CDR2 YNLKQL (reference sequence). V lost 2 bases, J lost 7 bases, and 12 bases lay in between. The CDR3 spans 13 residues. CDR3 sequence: CASSQSQGGEQYF. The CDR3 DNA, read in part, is TGTGCCAGCAGCCAATCACAGGGGGGGGAACAGTAC.

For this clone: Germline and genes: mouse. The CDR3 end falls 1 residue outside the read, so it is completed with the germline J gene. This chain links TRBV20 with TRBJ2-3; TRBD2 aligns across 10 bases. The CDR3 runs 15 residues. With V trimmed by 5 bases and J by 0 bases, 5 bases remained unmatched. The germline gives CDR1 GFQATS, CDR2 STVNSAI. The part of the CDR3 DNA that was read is TGTGGTGCTGTGGACTGGGGGACTAGTGCAGAAACGCTGTAT. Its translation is CGAVDWGTSAETLY. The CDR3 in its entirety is CGAVDWGTSAETLYF.

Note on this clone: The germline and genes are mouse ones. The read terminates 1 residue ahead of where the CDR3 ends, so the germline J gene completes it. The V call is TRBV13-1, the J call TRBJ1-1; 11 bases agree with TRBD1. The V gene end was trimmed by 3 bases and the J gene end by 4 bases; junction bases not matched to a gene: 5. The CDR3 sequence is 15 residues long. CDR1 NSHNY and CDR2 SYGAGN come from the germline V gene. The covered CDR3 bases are TGTGCCAGCAGTGGAGCGGGACAGGGGGTCACAGAAGTCTTC. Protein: CASSGAGQGVTEVF. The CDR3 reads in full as CASSGAGQGVTEVFF.

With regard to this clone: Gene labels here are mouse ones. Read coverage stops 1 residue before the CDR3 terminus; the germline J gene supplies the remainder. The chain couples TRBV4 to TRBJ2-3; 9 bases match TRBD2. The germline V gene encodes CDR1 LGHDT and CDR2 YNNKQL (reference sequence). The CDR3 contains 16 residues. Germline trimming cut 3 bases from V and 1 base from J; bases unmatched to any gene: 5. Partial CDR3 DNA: TGTGCCAGCAGCTATGAGTGGGGGGGCGGTGCAGAAACGCTGTAT. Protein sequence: CASSYEWGGGAETLY. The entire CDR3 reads CASSYEWGGGAETLYF.

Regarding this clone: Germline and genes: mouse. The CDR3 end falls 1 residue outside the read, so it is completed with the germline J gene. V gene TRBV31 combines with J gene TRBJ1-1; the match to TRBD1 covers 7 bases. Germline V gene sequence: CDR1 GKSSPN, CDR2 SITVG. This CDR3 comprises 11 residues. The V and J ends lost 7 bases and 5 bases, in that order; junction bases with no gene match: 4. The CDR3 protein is CAFPDRTEVFF. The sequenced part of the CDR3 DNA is TGTGCCTTCCCGGACAGGACAGAAGTCTTC.

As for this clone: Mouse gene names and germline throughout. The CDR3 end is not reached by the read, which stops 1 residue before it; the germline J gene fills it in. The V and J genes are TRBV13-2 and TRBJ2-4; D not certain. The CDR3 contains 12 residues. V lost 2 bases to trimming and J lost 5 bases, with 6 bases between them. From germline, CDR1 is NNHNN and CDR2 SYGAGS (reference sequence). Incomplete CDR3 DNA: TGTGCCAGCGGTGAAAACAGAAACACCTTGTAC. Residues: CASGENRNTLY. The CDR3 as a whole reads CASGENRNTLYF.

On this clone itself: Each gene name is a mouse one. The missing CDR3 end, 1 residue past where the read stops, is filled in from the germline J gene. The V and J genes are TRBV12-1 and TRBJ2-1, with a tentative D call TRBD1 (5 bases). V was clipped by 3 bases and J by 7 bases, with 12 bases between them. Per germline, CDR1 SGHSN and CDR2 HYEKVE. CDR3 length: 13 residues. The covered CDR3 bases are TGTGCCAGCTCTAACAGGACGGAGGCTGAGCAGTTC. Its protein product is CASSNRTEAEQF. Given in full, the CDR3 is CASSNRTEAEQFF.

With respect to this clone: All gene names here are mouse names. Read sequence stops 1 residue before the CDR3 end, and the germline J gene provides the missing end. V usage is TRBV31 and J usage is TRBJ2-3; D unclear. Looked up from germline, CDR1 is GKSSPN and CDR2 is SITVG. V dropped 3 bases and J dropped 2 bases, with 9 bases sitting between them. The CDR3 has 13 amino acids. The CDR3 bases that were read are TGTGCCTGGAGGCGGTGGGATGCAGAAACGCTGTAT. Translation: CAWRRWDAETLY. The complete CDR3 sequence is CAWRRWDAETLYF.

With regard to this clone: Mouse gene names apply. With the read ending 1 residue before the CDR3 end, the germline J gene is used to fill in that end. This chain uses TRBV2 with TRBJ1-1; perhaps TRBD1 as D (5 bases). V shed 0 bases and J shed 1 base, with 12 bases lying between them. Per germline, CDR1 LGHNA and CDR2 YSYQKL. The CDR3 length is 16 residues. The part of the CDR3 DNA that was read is TGTGCCAGCAGCCAAGAGTGGGGGAGGATAAACACAGAAGTCTTC. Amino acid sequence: CASSQEWGRINTEVF. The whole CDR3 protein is CASSQEWGRINTEVFF. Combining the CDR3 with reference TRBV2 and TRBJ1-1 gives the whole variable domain DPKIIQKPKYLVAVTGSEKILICEQYLGHNAMYWYRQSAKKPLEFMFSYSYQKLMDNQTASSRFQPQSSKKNHLDLQITALKPDDSATYFCASSQEWGRINTEVFFGKGTRLTVV.

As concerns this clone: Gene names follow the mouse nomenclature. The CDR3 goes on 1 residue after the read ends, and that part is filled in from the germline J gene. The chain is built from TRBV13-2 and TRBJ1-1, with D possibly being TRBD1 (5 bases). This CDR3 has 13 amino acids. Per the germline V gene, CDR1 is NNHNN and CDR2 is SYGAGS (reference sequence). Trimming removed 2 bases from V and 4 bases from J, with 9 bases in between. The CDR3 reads CASGEAGFTEVFF. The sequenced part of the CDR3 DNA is TGTGCCAGCGGTGAGGCAGGGTTCACAGAAGTCTTC.

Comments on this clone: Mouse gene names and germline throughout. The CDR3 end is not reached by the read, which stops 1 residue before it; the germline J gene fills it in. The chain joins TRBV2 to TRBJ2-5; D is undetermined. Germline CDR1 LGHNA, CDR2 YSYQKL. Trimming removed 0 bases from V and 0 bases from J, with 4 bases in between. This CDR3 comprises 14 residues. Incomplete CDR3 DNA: TGTGCCAGCAGCCAAGACGGCAACCAAGACACCCAGTAC. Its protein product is CASSQDGNQDTQY. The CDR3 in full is CASSQDGNQDTQYF.